These 2 T cell receptor beta chains were sequenced from one sample in a study of neurological immune-mediated disorders. TCRdb used MiXCR to reprocess the 5' RACE reads, holding one entry per CDR3 protein. In the table there are about 59,000 distinct CDR3 sequences, approximately 25% of which are singletons. Indicated time point: technical triplicate 2. Sequenced: PBMCs. These TCRs come from a man aged 55 to 69 with HTLV-1-associated myelopathy (HAM/TSP).

In this sample, this clonotype turned up many times. The chain is built from TRBV5-1 and TRBJ1-3; D ambiguous. Trimming pared 0 bases from V and 0 bases from J, leaving 10 bases between. Germline V gene sequence: CDR1 SGHRS, CDR2 YFSETQ. This CDR3 has 16 amino acids. This CDR3 is CASSLDPGTSGNTIYF. CDR3 DNA sequence: TGCGCCAGCAGCTTGGATCCGGGCACCTCTGGAAACACCATATATTTT.

This clonotype was counted only a few times. V and J are TRBV3-1 and TRBJ1-5; D not resolved. CDR1 LGHDT and CDR2 YNNKEL come from the germline V gene (reference sequence). The ends were cut back, 1 base at V and 4 bases at J, with 2 bases in the middle. CDR3 length: 12 amino acids. CDR3 DNA: TGTGCCAGCAGCCAAGGGAATCAGCCCCAGCATTTT. Amino acids: CASSQGNQPQHF.